This entry concerns a single TCR beta chain. Its antigen is not identified. Profiled with immunoSEQ multiplex PCR; TCRdb holds only in-frame clones, not every one. The table lists about 180,000 clones, roughly 94% of them singletons. This entry belongs to a study of T cell responses to AZD1222 COVID-19 vaccine. The study's findings and limits: Increases in Spike-specific TCR breadth and depth were seen after two AZD1222 doses. It should be noted that donors were predominantly white British and more often female, and clonal diversity was possibly underestimated.

V was trimmed by 4 bases and J by 8 bases, leaving 22 bases between them. The length of the CDR3 is 16 residues. Germline CDR1 and CDR2: SGDLS and YYNGEE. The specimen comprised peripheral blood, sampled 28 days after the second AZD1222 dose. The source of this sequence is an adult who received the AZD1222 COVID-19 vaccine. This chain uses TRBV9 with TRBJ2-1; TRBD1 or TRBD2 may be the D gene (5 bases each). The CDR3 region is CASSPGLGTISYEQFF. As DNA, the CDR3 is TGTGCCAGCAGCCCCGGCCTTGGGACCATCTCCTATGAGCAGTTCTTC.